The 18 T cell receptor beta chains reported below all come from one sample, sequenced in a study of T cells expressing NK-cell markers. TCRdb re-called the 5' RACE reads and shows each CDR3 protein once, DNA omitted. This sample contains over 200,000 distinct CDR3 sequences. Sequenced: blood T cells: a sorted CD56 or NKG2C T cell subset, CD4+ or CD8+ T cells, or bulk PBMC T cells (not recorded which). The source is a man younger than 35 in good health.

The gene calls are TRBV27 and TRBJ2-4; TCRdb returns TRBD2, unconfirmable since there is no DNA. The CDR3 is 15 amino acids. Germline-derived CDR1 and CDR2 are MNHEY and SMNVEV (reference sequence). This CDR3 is CASRGASGIPSIQYF.

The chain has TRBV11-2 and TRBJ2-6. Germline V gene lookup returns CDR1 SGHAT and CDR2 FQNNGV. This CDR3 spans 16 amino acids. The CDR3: CASSWKTETGANVLTF.

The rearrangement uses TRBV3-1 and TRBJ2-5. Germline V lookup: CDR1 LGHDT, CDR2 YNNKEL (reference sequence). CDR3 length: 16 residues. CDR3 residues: CASSQVGSDWKETQYF.

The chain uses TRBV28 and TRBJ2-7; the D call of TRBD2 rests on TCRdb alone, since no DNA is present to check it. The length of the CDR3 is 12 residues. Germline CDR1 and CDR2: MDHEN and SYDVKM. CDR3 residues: CASRIQGGEQYF.

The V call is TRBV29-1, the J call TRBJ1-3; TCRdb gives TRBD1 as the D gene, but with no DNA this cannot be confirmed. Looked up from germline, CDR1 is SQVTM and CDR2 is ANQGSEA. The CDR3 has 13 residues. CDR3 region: CSAIRDRGNTIYF. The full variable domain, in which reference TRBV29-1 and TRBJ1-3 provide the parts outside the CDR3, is SAVISQKPSRDICQRGTSLTIQCQVDSQVTMMFWYRQQPGQSLTLIATANQGSEATYESGFVIDKFPISRPNLTFSTLTVSNMSPEDSSIYLCSAIRDRGNTIYFGEGSWLTVV.

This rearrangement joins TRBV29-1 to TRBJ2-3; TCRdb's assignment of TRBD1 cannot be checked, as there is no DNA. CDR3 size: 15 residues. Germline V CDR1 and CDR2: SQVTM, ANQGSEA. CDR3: CSVTIRGLSTDTQYF.

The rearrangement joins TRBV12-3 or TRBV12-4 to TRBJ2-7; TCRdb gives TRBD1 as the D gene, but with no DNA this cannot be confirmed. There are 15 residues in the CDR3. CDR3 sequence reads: CASSPGVLSSYEQYF.

CDR3 loop: CSALLGSANYGYTF. The V and J genes are TRBV20-1 and TRBJ1-2. Germline-derived CDR1 and CDR2 are DFQATT and SNEGSKA (reference sequence). The CDR3 totals 14 residues.

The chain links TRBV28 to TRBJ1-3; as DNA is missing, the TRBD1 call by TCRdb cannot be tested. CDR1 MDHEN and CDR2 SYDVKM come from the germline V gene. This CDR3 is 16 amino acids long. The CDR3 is CASSQQGARSGNTIYF.

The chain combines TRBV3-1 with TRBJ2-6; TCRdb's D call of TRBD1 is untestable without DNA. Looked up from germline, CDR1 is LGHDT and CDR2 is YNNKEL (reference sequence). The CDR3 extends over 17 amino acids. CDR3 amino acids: CASSQEWGGLGANVLTF.

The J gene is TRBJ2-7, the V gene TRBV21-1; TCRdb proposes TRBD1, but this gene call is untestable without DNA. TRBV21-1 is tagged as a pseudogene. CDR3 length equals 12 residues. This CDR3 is CASSTDRKEQYF.

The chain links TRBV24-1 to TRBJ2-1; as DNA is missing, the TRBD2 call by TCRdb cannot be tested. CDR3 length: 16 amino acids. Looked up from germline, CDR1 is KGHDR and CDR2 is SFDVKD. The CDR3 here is CATSDATGASYNEQFF.

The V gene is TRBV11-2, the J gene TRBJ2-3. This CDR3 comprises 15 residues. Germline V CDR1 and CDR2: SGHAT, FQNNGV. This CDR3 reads CASSPVVPSTDTQYF.

CDR3: CASSEAGRERETQYF. This chain joins TRBV6-1 and TRBJ2-5; TCRdb gives TRBD1 as the D gene, but with no DNA this cannot be confirmed. The CDR3 totals 15 residues. The germline V gene has CDR1 MNHNS and CDR2 SASEGT.

CDR3 amino acids: CASSTGPYTGELFF. V is TRBV6-4 and J is TRBJ2-2; the D call of TRBD1 rests on TCRdb alone, since no DNA is present to check it. CDR1 is MRHNA, CDR2 SNTAGT, per germline. This CDR3 has 14 amino acids.

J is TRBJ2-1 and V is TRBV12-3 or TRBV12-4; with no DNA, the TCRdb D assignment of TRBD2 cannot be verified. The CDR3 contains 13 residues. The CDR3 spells CATRPREFNEQFF.

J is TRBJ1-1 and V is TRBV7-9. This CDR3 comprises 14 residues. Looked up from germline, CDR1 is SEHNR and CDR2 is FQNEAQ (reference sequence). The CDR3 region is CASRITEGFTEAFF.

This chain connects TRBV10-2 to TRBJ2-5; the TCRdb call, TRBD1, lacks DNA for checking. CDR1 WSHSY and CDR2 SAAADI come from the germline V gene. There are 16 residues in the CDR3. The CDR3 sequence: CASTLPMTGVQETQYF.